One sample yielded the 14 T cell receptor beta chains listed below, sequenced in a study of cytomegalovirus exposure and HLA in healthy donors. PCR used 60 Vbeta primers and 13 Jbeta primers. Produced via immunoSEQ multiplex PCR; TCRdb's table is partial and in-frame only. The sample carries about 170,000 clones, roughly 79% recorded once. The sample comprised PBMCs. The receptors stem from a man aged 40-49 years in good health and CMV-seropositive.

The V and J genes are TRBV9 and TRBJ1-1; TRBD1 matches at 8 bases. The V segment lost 3 bases and the J segment 5 bases; nucleotides outside the gene matches: 6. This CDR3 is 14 amino acids long. Germline CDR1 and CDR2: SGDLS and YYNGEE. The CDR3 bases are TGTGCCAGCAGCGGGACAGGGATAGGGACTGAAGCTTTCTTT. Protein: CASSGTGIGTEAFF.

The chain joins TRBV28 to TRBJ2-3; possibly TRBD1 for D (6 bases). The CDR3 spans 17 residues. V was clipped by 4 bases and J by 0 bases, with 17 bases between them. Germline V lookup: CDR1 MDHEN, CDR2 SYDVKM. Written as DNA, the CDR3 is TGTGCCAGCAGTTCCCCCTACAGGGACACTAGCACAGATACGCAGTATTTT. Translating gives CASSSPYRDTSTDTQYF.

The chain couples TRBV7-3 to TRBJ2-5, with D perhaps TRBD2 (5 bases). The CDR3 covers 13 residues. Between the trimmed V and J ends, which lost 5 bases and 1 base, there was a span of 8 bases. Germline V lookup: CDR1 SGHTA, CDR2 FQGTGA. CDR3 DNA sequence: TGTGCCAGCAGCGCGGGTCCCCAAGAGACCCAGTACTTC. Its protein is CASSAGPQETQYF.

CDR3 nucleotides: TGTGCCAGCATCCCGTGGCCTGGAGATACGCAGTATTTT. This gives the protein CASIPWPGDTQYF. The chain carries TRBV28 and TRBJ2-3; D not resolved. V shed 7 bases and J shed 5 bases, with 13 bases lying between them. CDR1 is MDHEN, CDR2 SYDVKM, per germline. The CDR3 length is 13 residues. Looking up the rest from reference TRBV28 and TRBJ2-3 gives the full variable domain: DVKVTQSSRYLVKRTGEKVFLECVQDMDHENMFWYRQDPGLGLRLIYFSYDVKMKEKGDIPEGYSVSREKKERFSLILESASTNQTSMYLCASIPWPGDTQYFGPGTRLTVL.

Comment on this clone: Distinct nucleotide sequences in the sample also encode this CDR3. The V call is TRBV6-1, the J call TRBJ2-4, with D tentatively TRBD2 (6 bases). There are 14 residues in the CDR3. In germline, CDR1 is MNHNS, CDR2 SASEGT. The V end lost 3 bases, the J end lost 0 bases, and 6 bases lay between the germline ends. The CDR3 DNA reads as TGTGCCAGCAGTGAGGGACTAGCCAAAAACATTCAGTACTTC. Its translation: CASSEGLAKNIQYF.

The gene calls are TRBV6-4 and TRBJ1-5, with TRBD1 identical over 7 bases. CDR1 is MRHNA, CDR2 SNTAGT, per germline. This CDR3 is built from 13 residues. The V segment lost 5 bases and the J segment 7 bases; nucleotides outside the gene matches: 5. The chain's CDR3 is CASSMEQGQPQHF. The CDR3 DNA reads as TGTGCCAGCAGTATGGAACAGGGGCAGCCCCAGCATTTT.

This clone occurred a few times. The rearrangement uses TRBV28 and TRBJ2-7; the D gene is possibly TRBD2 (7 bases). This CDR3 is 16 amino acids long. Trimming left V 4 bases short and J 6 bases short, with 22 bases between. Germline loops: CDR1 MDHEN, CDR2 SYDVKM. The CDR3 loop reads CASSSPSGRGFAEQYF. The CDR3 DNA reads as TGTGCCAGCAGTTCACCGTCGGGGAGGGGGTTTGCCGAGCAGTACTTC.

The chain uses TRBV13 and TRBJ1-2; 8 bases match TRBD1. The CDR3 runs to 17 residues. Trimming took 5 bases from V and 7 from J; bases not matched to a gene: 18. CDR1 and CDR2 (germline): PRHDT, FYEKMQ (reference sequence). CDR3 sequence: CASSRTGIGVAFGGYTF. The CDR3 bases are TGTGCCAGCAGCCGGACAGGGATAGGTGTAGCGTTCGGTGGCTACACCTTC.

The chain carries TRBV7-3 and TRBJ2-2; maybe TRBD1 (6 bases). CDR1 and CDR2 from the germline V gene are SGHTA and FQGTGA. V was pared by 3 bases and J by 6 bases, with 11 bases between. CDR3 length: 14 amino acids. CDR3 nucleotide sequence: TGTGCCAGCAGCTTCGACAGGTTCCCCGGGGAGCTGTTTTTT. Amino acid sequence: CASSFDRFPGELFF.

The V gene is TRBV29-1, the J gene TRBJ2-7; 13 bases are shared with TRBD2. V shed 7 bases and J 5 bases; nucleotides not matched to a gene: 5. The CDR3 is made up of 13 amino acids. Germline loops: CDR1 SQVTM, CDR2 ANQGSEA. CDR3 in amino acids: CSAGTSGNHEQYF. The CDR3 coding sequence is TGCAGCGCCGGGACTAGCGGGAATCACGAGCAGTACTTC.

As for this clone: At one end, the junction sequence differs from germline, possibly due to a read error. The chain employs TRBV7-9 and TRBJ1-2; TRBD1 agrees at 7 bases. The CDR3 extends over 12 amino acids. Germline V CDR1 and CDR2: SEHNR, FQNEAQ (reference sequence). DNA of the CDR3: TGTTCCAGCGGGGGACAGAACTATGGCTACACCTTC. Protein: CSSGGQNYGYTF.

The sample holds one count of this clone. The chain has TRBV10-3 and TRBJ2-2; possible D gene TRBD1, 6 bases. CDR1 is ENHRY and CDR2 is SYGVKD in the germline V gene. The CDR3 sequence is 15 residues long. V shed 3 bases and J shed 1 base, with 9 bases lying between them. The CDR3 nucleotides read TGTGCCATCAGTGAAAAGGGACAGAACACCGGGGAGCTGTTTTTT. It codes for CAISEKGQNTGELFF.

The chain recombines TRBV7-9 with TRBJ2-3, with TRBD2 as a possible D gene (7 bases). V was clipped by 1 base and J by 4 bases, with 15 bases between them. Germline V gene lookup returns CDR1 SEHNR and CDR2 FQNEAQ (reference sequence). The CDR3 spans 16 residues. The CDR3 spells CASSLVRGGAADTQYF. Written as DNA, the CDR3 is TGTGCCAGCAGCTTAGTCCGAGGGGGGGCGGCAGATACGCAGTATTTT.

The chain uses TRBV5-1 and TRBJ2-5; D is possibly TRBD2 (7 bases). Germline V CDR1 and CDR2: SGHRS, YFSETQ. Trimming cost V 2 bases and J 2 bases, with 13 bases left between them. CDR3 length: 15 residues. The CDR3 coding sequence is TGCGCCAGCAGCTTACGAGGGGGGGGGCAAGAGACCCAGTACTTC. Amino acid sequence: CASSLRGGGQETQYF.